The sequence of this TCR beta chain was determined in a study of cytomegalovirus exposure and HLA in healthy donors. PCR involved 60 Vbeta and 13 Jbeta primers. This table comes from immunoSEQ multiplex PCR, and its TCRdb copy is limited to in-frame clones, with some not included. The sample consists of around 140,000 clones, 80% of them appearing once. Trimming cost V 4 bases and J 6 bases, with 13 bases left between them. CDR1 SGHNT and CDR2 YYREEE come from the germline V gene (reference sequence). The CDR3 has 14 residues. Sequencing input: PBMCs. The genes are TRBV5-4 and TRBJ2-2, with D possibly being TRBD2 (5 bases). The receptor was isolated from a man aged 35-49 years in good health and CMV-seronegative. The CDR3 sequence is CASSLIEGAGELFF. For the CDR3, the DNA is TGTGCCAGCAGCCTGATCGAGGGTGCCGGGGAGCTGTTTTTT.